This entry is about one T cell receptor beta chain. No antigen is known for it. The data were taken from a study of shared clonotypes between healthy human individuals. Study results and limitations: Between a few donors, naive CD4 clonotypes were shared at a level of about 5%.

Only in-frame clones appear in the TCRdb table, and some are missing; sequencing was by immunoSEQ multiplex PCR. The profile shows over a million clones, approximately 98.5% of them singletons. The J segment lost 6 bases and the V segment lost 4 bases, leaving 6 bases of the junction unmatched. The germline CDR1 and CDR2 sequences are SGHRS and YFSETQ. The CDR3 contains 16 residues. Recent acute infections and vaccinations were absent in the healthy HIV-negative adult donors. The clonotype comes from a man in his thirties or forties in good health. The sequencing sample was made of naive CD4+ T cells sorted from blood. The subset: CD45RA+ positively selected. This rearrangement joins TRBV5-1 to TRBJ2-3; 15 positions match TRBD2. CDR3 DNA: TGCGCCAGCAGCGGACTAGCGGGAGGGCCGGGGGATACGCAGTATTTT. As protein: CASSGLAGGPGDTQYF.